These 5 T cell receptor beta chains were all obtained from the same sample, sequenced in a study of blood T cell repertoires in COVID-19. Measured with immunoSEQ multiplex PCR; TCRdb has only the in-frame clones, and not every one. The sample has under 350,000 clones, 90% seen once. Sequenced material: peripheral blood. The receptors derive from a woman in her twenties or thirties with COVID-19, enrolled during active disease.

The table lists this clone with a count of one. The J gene is TRBJ2-5, the V gene TRBV11-2; the match to TRBD1 covers 7 bases. Germline-derived CDR1 and CDR2 are SGHAT and FQNNGV. This CDR3 contains 14 residues. V lost 3 bases, J lost 5 bases, and 6 bases stayed unmatched. CDR3 loop: CASSFGTVRETQYF. The CDR3 region has the DNA TGTGCCAGCAGCTTTGGGACAGTAAGGGAGACCCAGTACTTC.

V usage is TRBV7-9 and J usage is TRBJ2-1; tentative D call: TRBD1 (6 bases). Germline CDR1 reads SEHNR; CDR2 reads FQNEAQ (reference sequence). There are 15 residues in the CDR3. Trimming cost V 4 bases and J 1 base, with 11 bases left between them. In DNA, the CDR3 is TGTGCCAGCAGCTCCTCAGGGGTGTCCTACAATGAGCAGTTCTTC. Its translation: CASSSSGVSYNEQFF.

This rearrangement joins TRBV11-3 to TRBJ2-2; TRBD2 matches 10 bases. Germline V lookup: CDR1 SGHNT, CDR2 YENEEA. V was pared by 5 bases and J by 3 bases, with 3 bases of the junction left unmatched. This CDR3 comprises 15 residues. CDR3 nucleotide sequence: TGTGCCAGCAGCCCCCTAGCGGGAGACACCGGGGAGCTGTTTTTT. This sequence encodes CASSPLAGDTGELFF.

This chain links TRBV4-2 with TRBJ1-3; a weak D match, TRBD1 (5 bases). The length of the CDR3 is 17 residues. Per the germline V gene, CDR1 is LGHNA and CDR2 is YNFKEQ. Trimming took off 2 bases at V and 0 bases at J, with 14 bases between the two ends. CDR3 DNA: TGTGCCAGCAGCCAAACCCAGGGCCGATCCTCTGGAAACACCATATATTTT. Translating it yields CASSQTQGRSSGNTIYF.

The rearrangement links TRBV30 to TRBJ1-5; D perhaps matches TRBD1 (6 bases). Germline CDR1 is GTSNPN and CDR2 is SVGIG (reference sequence). This CDR3 is 13 amino acids long. V lost 7 bases to trimming and J lost 3 bases, with 13 bases between them. DNA for the CDR3: TGTGCCTATTCTGGACAGCCCAATCAGCCCCAGCATTTT. Amino acids: CAYSGQPNQPQHF.